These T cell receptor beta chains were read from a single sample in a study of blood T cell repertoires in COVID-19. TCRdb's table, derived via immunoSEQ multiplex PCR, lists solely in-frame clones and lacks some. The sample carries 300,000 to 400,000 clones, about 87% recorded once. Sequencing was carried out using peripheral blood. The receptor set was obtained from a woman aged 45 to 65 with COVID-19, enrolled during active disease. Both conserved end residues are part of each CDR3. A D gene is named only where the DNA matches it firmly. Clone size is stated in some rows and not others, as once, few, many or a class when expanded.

CDR3: CASSRRNTEAFF
DNA: TGTGCCAGCAGCCGCAGGAACACTGAAGCTTTCTTT
V: TRBV6-5
D: -
J: TRBJ1-1
size: -
length: 12

CDR3: CASSPTDIHYGYTF
DNA: TGTGCCAGCAGCCCGACGGACATCCACTATGGCTACACCTTC
V: TRBV7-9
D: -
J: TRBJ1-2
size: -
length: 14

CDR3: CASSLGWGGGSYEQYF
DNA: TGTGCCAGCAGCTTAGGGTGGGGAGGGGGCTCCTACGAGCAGTACTTC
V: TRBV7-2
D: -
J: TRBJ2-7
size: -
length: 16

CDR3: CASSLRGLAGNNGQFF
DNA: TGTGCCAGCAGCCTCCGTGGACTAGCGGGAAACAATGGGCAGTTCTTC
V: TRBV3-1/TRBV3-2
D: TRBD2
J: TRBJ2-1
size: -
length: 16

CDR3: CASSTSGTYEQYF
DNA: TGTGCCAGCAGTACTAGCGGTACCTACGAGCAGTACTTC
V: TRBV27
D: TRBD2
J: TRBJ2-7
size: once
length: 13

CDR3: CATSVFEQYF
DNA: TGTGCCACCTCGGTATTCGAGCAGTACTTC
V: TRBV6-5
D: -
J: TRBJ2-7
size: -
length: 10

CDR3: CATSDPGTGNEKLFF
DNA: TGTGCCACCAGTGATCCCGGGACAGGGAATGAAAAACTGTTTTTT
V: TRBV24-1
D: TRBD1
J: TRBJ1-4
size: -
length: 15

CDR3: CASRAGVGQPQHF
DNA: TGCGCCAGCAGGGCAGGGGTTGGGCAGCCCCAGCATTTT
V: TRBV5-1
D: -
J: TRBJ1-5
size: -
length: 13

CDR3: CASSLSSGRGSYEQYF
DNA: TGCGCCAGCAGCTTGTCCAGCGGGAGAGGCTCCTACGAGCAGTACTTC
V: TRBV5-1
D: TRBD2
J: TRBJ2-7
size: -
length: 16

CDR3: CASSSVTGRMNTEAFF
DNA: TGTGCCAGCAGCTCAGTGACAGGACGGATGAACACTGAAGCTTTCTTT
V: TRBV5-4
D: -
J: TRBJ1-1
size: -
length: 16

CDR3: CASSSSLTGGEDYGYTF
DNA: TGTGCCAGCAGCTCTTCCCTGACAGGGGGCGAGGACTATGGCTACACCTTC
V: TRBV13
D: TRBD1
J: TRBJ1-2
size: -
length: 17

CDR3: CASSSAIAGIQETQYF
DNA: TGCGCCAGCAGCTCGGCGATAGCGGGAATACAAGAGACCCAGTACTTC
V: TRBV5-1
D: TRBD2
J: TRBJ2-5
size: once
length: 16

CDR3: CASRPGMDTQYF
DNA: TGTGCCAGCAGACCAGGGATGGATACGCAGTATTTT
V: TRBV12-3/TRBV12-4
D: -
J: TRBJ2-3
size: -
length: 12

CDR3: CASSLRQEETQYF
DNA: TGTGCCAGCAGTCTCCGACAAGAAGAGACCCAGTACTTC
V: TRBV12-3/TRBV12-4
D: -
J: TRBJ2-5
size: -
length: 13

CDR3: CASSPPTGTIYF
DNA: TGTGCCAGCTCACCACCGACGGGCACCATATATTTT
V: TRBV18
D: -
J: TRBJ1-3
size: -
length: 12

CDR3: CASSLGSSGSHDEQFF
DNA: TGTGCCAGCAGCTTAGGGTCCAGCGGGAGTCATGATGAGCAGTTCTTC
V: TRBV7-2
D: TRBD2
J: TRBJ2-1
size: -
length: 16

CDR3: CASSPTTGVLSPLHF
DNA: TGTGCCAGCAGCCCGACGACAGGGGTCCTTTCACCCCTCCACTTT
V: TRBV7-9
D: TRBD1
J: TRBJ1-6
size: -
length: 15

CDR3: CATSDSRQGGDTQYF
DNA: TGTGCCACCAGTGATTCCAGACAGGGGGGAGATACGCAGTATTTT
V: TRBV24-1
D: TRBD1
J: TRBJ2-3
size: -
length: 15

CDR3: CASSFDSIDQPQHF
DNA: TGTGCCAGCAGTTTCGACTCGATCGATCAGCCCCAGCATTTT
V: TRBV6-5
D: -
J: TRBJ1-5
size: -
length: 14

CDR3: CADSPLARLTDTQYF
DNA: TGTGCCGACTCCCCCTTGGCTCGGCTCACAGATACGCAGTATTTT
V: TRBV2
D: -
J: TRBJ2-3
size: -
length: 15

CDR3: CASSSAGVNSPLHF
DNA: TGTGCCAGCAGTTCCGCCGGGGTAAATTCACCCCTCCACTTT
V: TRBV11-3
D: -
J: TRBJ1-6
size: -
length: 14

CDR3: CASSQERLAGGYLRANQETQYF
DNA: TGTGCCAGCAGCCAAGAGCGGCTAGCGGGAGGGTACCTCCGGGCGAACCAAGAGACCCAGTACTTC
V: TRBV4-2
D: TRBD2
J: TRBJ2-5
size: -
length: 22

CDR3: CASSFSDYGYTF
DNA: TGTGCCAGCAGCTTCTCGGACTATGGCTACACCTTC
V: TRBV7-9
D: -
J: TRBJ1-2
size: -
length: 12

CDR3: CASNDRANTEAFF
DNA: TGTGCCAGCAATGACAGGGCGAACACTGAAGCTTTCTTT
V: TRBV2
D: TRBD1
J: TRBJ1-1
size: -
length: 13

CDR3: CASSASASGTGLSNSPLHF
DNA: TGTGCCAGTAGTGCCTCCGCATCCGGGACAGGGTTGAGTAATTCACCCCTCCACTTT
V: TRBV19
D: TRBD1
J: TRBJ1-6
size: -
length: 19

CDR3: CSVEQGRNEKLFF
DNA: TGCAGCGTGGAACAGGGAAGGAATGAAAAACTGTTTTTT
V: TRBV29-1
D: -
J: TRBJ1-4
size: -
length: 13

CDR3: CATSPGAGSTDTQYF
DNA: TGTGCCACCAGTCCCGGTGCGGGCAGCACAGATACGCAGTATTTT
V: TRBV24-1
D: -
J: TRBJ2-3
size: -
length: 15

CDR3: CASSSFQRNTIYF
DNA: TGTGCCAGCAGTTCCTTTCAGAGAAACACCATATATTTT
V: TRBV3-1/TRBV3-2
D: -
J: TRBJ1-3
size: -
length: 13

CDR3: CASSLGTSGRANEQFF
DNA: TGCGCCAGCAGCTTGGGGACTAGCGGGAGGGCCAATGAGCAGTTCTTC
V: TRBV5-1
D: TRBD2
J: TRBJ2-1
size: -
length: 16

CDR3: CASSFGGRDDEQYF
DNA: TGTGCCAGCAGCTTCGGCGGGAGAGATGACGAGCAGTACTTC
V: TRBV11-2
D: TRBD2
J: TRBJ2-7
size: -
length: 14

CDR3: CASSEGTSYEQYF
DNA: TGTGCCAGCAGTGAAGGGACTAGCTACGAGCAGTACTTC
V: TRBV6-1
D: TRBD2
J: TRBJ2-7
size: once
length: 13

CDR3: CVRSLYRSAVYGYTF
DNA: TGTGTCAGAAGCTTATACAGGTCGGCGGTATATGGCTACACCTTC
V: TRBV7-5
D: -
J: TRBJ1-2
size: -
length: 15

CDR3: CASSQEVASSYNEQFF
DNA: TGCGCCAGCAGCCAAGAGGTAGCGAGCTCCTACAATGAGCAGTTCTTC
V: TRBV4-1
D: -
J: TRBJ2-1
size: -
length: 16

CDR3: CASSFPGNTEAFF
DNA: TGTGCCAGCAGCTTCCCAGGGAACACTGAAGCTTTCTTT
V: TRBV5-5
D: -
J: TRBJ1-1
size: -
length: 13

CDR3: CASSASGFPRQERYSNQPQHF
DNA: TGCGCCAGCAGCGCTTCTGGGTTTCCGCGACAGGAGAGATATAGCAATCAGCCCCAGCATTTT
V: TRBV10-1
D: -
J: TRBJ1-5
size: once
length: 21

CDR3: CASSLAGLAGGSYNEQFF
DNA: TGTGCCAGCAGCTTAGCGGGACTAGCGGGAGGATCCTACAATGAGCAGTTCTTC
V: TRBV7-8
D: TRBD2
J: TRBJ2-1
size: once
length: 18

CDR3: CASSLGEAAGNTIYF
DNA: TGCGCCAGCAGCTTGGGAGAGGCAGCCGGAAACACCATATATTTT
V: TRBV5-1
D: -
J: TRBJ1-3
size: -
length: 15

CDR3: CASSFGLAGGSAYEQYF
DNA: TGTGCCAGCAGCTTCGGACTAGCGGGAGGATCCGCTTACGAGCAGTACTTC
V: TRBV7-6
D: TRBD2
J: TRBJ2-7
size: -
length: 17

CDR3: CASSTGQTTNYGYTF
DNA: TGTGCCAGCAGCACGGGACAGACAACTAACTATGGCTACACCTTC
V: TRBV27
D: TRBD1
J: TRBJ1-2
size: -
length: 15

CDR3: CASSTDRYGYTF
DNA: TGTGCCAGCAGCACAGACAGATATGGCTACACCTTC
V: TRBV7-2
D: -
J: TRBJ1-2
size: -
length: 12

CDR3: CASSFRRGQYTEAFF
DNA: TGCGCCAGCAGCTTTCGGAGGGGGCAGTACACTGAAGCTTTCTTT
V: TRBV5-1
D: TRBD1
J: TRBJ1-1
size: -
length: 15

CDR3: CASSLDLASAKNIQYF
DNA: TGCGCCAGCAGCTTGGATCTAGCTTCGGCCAAAAACATTCAGTACTTC
V: TRBV5-1
D: -
J: TRBJ2-4
size: -
length: 16

CDR3: CASSQPGLAGPVRNTGELFF
DNA: TGCGCCAGCAGCCAGCCGGGACTAGCGGGACCCGTGCGGAACACCGGGGAGCTGTTTTTT
V: TRBV5-1
D: TRBD2
J: TRBJ2-2
size: -
length: 20

CDR3: CASSLSGQQSKQYF
DNA: TGTGCCAGTAGTCTTTCGGGACAGCAAAGTAAGCAGTACTTC
V: TRBV19
D: TRBD1
J: TRBJ2-7
size: -
length: 14